This paragraph covers one T cell receptor (beta chain) sequence. Its antigen is not known. The germline CDR1 and CDR2 sequences are SGHNT and YYREEE (reference sequence). The CDR3 runs 15 residues. Each TRB cDNA library was prepared by 5' RACE (with UMI labels). Using the 5' RACE reads, TCRdb records one entry per CDR3 protein without DNA. The ten most abundant clones cover around 0.35% of a sample with approximately 120,000 distinct CDR3 sequences. The data derive from a study of CXCR3-negative and CXCR3-positive naive CD8 T cells. Study as a whole: Roughly 1.5 +/- 0.3 million TRB reads came from each library, giving about 135 million in total.

Points from the study as a whole: Relative to memory CD8+ cells, whose diversity was much lower, both naive subsets had comparably high diversity. Naive cells positive for CXCR3 carried more hydrophobic TRB CDR3s than CXCR3-negative ones.

The receptor was isolated from a human donor in good health. Some clones in this sample may be carry-over from other donors' samples. Sequencing was performed on naive CXCR3+ CD8+ T cells from blood. Subset defined: CD45RO-CCR7+CD27+CD95- naive CD8+ T cells expressing CXCR3 (TNR3+). The chain uses TRBV5-4 and TRBJ2-7; with no DNA, the TCRdb D assignment of TRBD1 cannot be verified. The CDR3 reads CASTIQGALDYEQYF. Together with reference TRBV5-4 and TRBJ2-7, the CDR3 gives the full variable domain: ETGVTQSPTHLIKTRGQQVTLRCSSQSGHNTVSWYQQALGQGPQFIFQYYREEENGRGNFPPRFSGLQFPNYSSELNVNALELDDSALYLCASTIQGALDYEQYFGPGTRLTVT.